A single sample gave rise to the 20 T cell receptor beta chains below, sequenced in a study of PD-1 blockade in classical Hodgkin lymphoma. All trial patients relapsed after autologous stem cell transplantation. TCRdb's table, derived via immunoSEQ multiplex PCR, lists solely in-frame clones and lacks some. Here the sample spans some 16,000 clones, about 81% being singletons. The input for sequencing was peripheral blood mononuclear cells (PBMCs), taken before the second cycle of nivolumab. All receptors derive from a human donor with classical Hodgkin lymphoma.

CDR3 residues: CASSLTKGQAPRYEQFF. The CDR3 region has the DNA TGTGCCAGCAGCTTAACGAAGGGACAGGCCCCTAGATATGAGCAGTTCTTC. The chain recombines TRBV11-2 with TRBJ2-1, with 8 bases that match TRBD1. Per germline, CDR1 SGHAT and CDR2 FQNNGV. V was clipped by 2 bases and J by 8 bases; unmatched bases: 14. This CDR3 region has 17 residues.

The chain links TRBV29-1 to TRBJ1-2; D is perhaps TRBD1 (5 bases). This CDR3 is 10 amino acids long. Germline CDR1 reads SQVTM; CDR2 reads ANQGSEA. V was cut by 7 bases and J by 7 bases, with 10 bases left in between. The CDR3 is CSGGDPGYTF. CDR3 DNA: TGCAGCGGAGGGGACCCTGGCTACACCTTC.

CDR3 loop: CASSQQGYGELFF. In nucleotides, the CDR3 is TGTGCCAGTAGTCAACAGGGATACGGGGAGCTGTTTTTT. The chain is built from TRBV19 and TRBJ2-2, with D possibly TRBD1 on 6 matching bases. Trimming shortened V by 5 bases and J by 7 bases, and 11 bases separated the two germline ends. Germline loops: CDR1 LNHDA, CDR2 SQIVND (reference sequence). The CDR3 loop spans 13 amino acids.

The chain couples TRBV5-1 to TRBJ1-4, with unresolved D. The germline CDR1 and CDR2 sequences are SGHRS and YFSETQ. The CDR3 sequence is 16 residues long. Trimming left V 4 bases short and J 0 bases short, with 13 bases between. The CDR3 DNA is TGCGCCAGCAGCCGCACTACCGGGGCAACTAATGAAAAACTGTTTTTT. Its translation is CASSRTTGATNEKLFF.

In nucleotides, the CDR3 is TGTGCCAGCAGCTTATTTGCCAGGGGGCTTAACTATGGCTACACCTTC. This codes for CASSLFARGLNYGYTF. The chain links TRBV5-4 to TRBJ1-2, with TRBD1 matching 8 bases. Germline V gives CDR1 SGHNT, CDR2 YYREEE (reference sequence). The CDR3 is made up of 16 amino acids. J gave up 1 base and V 2 bases, and 7 bases lay outside the gene matches.

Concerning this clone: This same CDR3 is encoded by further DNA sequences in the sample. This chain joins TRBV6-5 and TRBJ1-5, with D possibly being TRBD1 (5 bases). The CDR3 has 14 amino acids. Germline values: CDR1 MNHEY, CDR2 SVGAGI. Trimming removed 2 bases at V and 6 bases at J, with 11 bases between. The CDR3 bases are TGTGCCAGCAGTTACGGGCAGGGCGGTCAGCCCCAGCATTTT. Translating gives CASSYGQGGQPQHF.

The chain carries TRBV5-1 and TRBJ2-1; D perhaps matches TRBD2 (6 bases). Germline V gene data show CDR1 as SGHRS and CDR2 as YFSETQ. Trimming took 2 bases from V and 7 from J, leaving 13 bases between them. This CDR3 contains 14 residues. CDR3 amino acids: CASSLMDYKNEQFF. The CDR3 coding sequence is TGCGCCAGCAGCTTAATGGACTATAAGAATGAGCAGTTCTTC.

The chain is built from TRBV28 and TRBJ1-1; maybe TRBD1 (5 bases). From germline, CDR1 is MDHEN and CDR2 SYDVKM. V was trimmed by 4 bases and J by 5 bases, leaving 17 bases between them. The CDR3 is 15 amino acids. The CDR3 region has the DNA TGTGCCAGCAGTTGGGACTCCTCTTCGGGGACTGAAGCTTTCTTT. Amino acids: CASSWDSSSGTEAFF.

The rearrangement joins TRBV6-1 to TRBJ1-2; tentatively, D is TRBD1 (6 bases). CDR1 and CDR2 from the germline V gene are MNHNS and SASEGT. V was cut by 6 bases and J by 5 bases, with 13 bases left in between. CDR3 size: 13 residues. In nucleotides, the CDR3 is TGTGCCAGCAGCTCAGTACAGGGATATGGCTACACCTTC. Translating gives CASSSVQGYGYTF.

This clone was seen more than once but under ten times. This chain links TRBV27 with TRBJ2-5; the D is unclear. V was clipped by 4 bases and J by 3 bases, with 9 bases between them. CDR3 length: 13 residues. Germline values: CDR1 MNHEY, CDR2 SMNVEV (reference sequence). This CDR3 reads CASSWNNKETQYF. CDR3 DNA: TGTGCCAGCAGTTGGAACAATAAAGAGACCCAGTACTTC.

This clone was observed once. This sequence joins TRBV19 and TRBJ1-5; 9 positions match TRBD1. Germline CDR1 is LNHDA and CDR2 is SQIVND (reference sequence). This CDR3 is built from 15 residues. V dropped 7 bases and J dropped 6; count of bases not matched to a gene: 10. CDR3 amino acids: CASKRDRVSFQPQHF. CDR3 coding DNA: TGTGCCAGTAAGCGGGACAGGGTTTCTTTTCAGCCCCAGCATTTT.

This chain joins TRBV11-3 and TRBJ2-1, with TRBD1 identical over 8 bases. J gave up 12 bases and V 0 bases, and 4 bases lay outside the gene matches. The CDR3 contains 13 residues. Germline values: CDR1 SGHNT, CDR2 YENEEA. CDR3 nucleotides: TGTGCCAGCAGCTTAGATGACAGGGGAGGGCAGTTCTTC. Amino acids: CASSLDDRGGQFF.

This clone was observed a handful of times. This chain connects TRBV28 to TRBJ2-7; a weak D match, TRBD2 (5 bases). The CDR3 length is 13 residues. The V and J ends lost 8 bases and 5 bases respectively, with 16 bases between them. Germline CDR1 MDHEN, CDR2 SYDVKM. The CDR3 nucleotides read TGTGCCAGCTGGACCTGGGAGTTGAACGAGCAGTACTTC. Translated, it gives CASWTWELNEQYF.

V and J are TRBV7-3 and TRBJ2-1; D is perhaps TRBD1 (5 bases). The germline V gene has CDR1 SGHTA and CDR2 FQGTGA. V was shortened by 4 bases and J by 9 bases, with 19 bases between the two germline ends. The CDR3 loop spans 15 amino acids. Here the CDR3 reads CASSSVQGLYGEQFF. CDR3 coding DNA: TGTGCCAGCAGCTCCGTCCAGGGTTTGTATGGTGAGCAGTTCTTC.

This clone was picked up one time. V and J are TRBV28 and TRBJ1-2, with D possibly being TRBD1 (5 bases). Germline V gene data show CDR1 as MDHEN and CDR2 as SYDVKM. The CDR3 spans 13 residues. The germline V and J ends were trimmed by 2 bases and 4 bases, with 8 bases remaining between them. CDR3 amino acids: CASSLLGLYGYTF. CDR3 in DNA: TGTGCCAGCAGTTTACTGGGACTCTATGGCTACACCTTC.

The CDR3 loop reads CASSSRLNQPQHF. In DNA, the CDR3 is TGTGCCAGCAGCTCCCGCCTTAATCAGCCCCAGCATTTT. This sequence joins TRBV5-6 and TRBJ1-5; no clear D. The germline gives CDR1 SGHDT, CDR2 YYEEEE. Trimming removed 3 bases at V and 4 bases at J, with 8 bases between. There are 13 residues in the CDR3.

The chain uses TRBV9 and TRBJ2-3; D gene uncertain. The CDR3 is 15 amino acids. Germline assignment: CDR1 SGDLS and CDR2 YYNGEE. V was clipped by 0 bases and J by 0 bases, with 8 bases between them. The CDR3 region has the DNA TGTGCCAGCAGCGTAGCTGGCACGAGCACAGATACGCAGTATTTT. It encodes CASSVAGTSTDTQYF.

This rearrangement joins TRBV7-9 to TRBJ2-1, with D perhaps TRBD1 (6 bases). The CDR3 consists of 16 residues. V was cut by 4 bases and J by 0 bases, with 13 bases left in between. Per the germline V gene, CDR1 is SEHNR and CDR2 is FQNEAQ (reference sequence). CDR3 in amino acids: CASSYRADSSYNEQFF. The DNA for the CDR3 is TGTGCCAGCAGCTACCGGGCGGACAGCTCCTACAATGAGCAGTTCTTC.

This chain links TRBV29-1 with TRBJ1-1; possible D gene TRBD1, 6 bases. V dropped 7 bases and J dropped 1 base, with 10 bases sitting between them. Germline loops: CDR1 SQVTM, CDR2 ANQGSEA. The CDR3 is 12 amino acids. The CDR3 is CSGGGSNTEAFF. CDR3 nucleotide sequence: TGCAGCGGAGGGGGTTCGAACACTGAAGCTTTCTTT.

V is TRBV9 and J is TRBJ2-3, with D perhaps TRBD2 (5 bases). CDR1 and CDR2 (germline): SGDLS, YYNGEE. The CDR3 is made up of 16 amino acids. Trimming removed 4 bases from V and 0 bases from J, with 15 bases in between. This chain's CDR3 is CASSLGVTTSTDTQYF. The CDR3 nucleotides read TGTGCCAGCAGCCTCGGGGTTACGACTAGCACAGATACGCAGTATTTT.